Shown below are 27 T cell receptor beta chains from a single sample sequenced in a study of preoperative IRX-2 immunotherapy in early breast cancer (dated 2019 in TCRdb). The receptor library was made with the immunoSEQ multiplex PCR assay. Entries here come from immuneACCESS through TCRdb and include only in-frame sequences with V and J called. Some clones fail to appear in such tables; in the studies checked, an unresolved V gene covers under half of the shortfall, and the cause of the remainder is unknown. This sample lists some 30,000 clones; nearly 90% were detected once. Clones ranked in the top ten supply roughly 1.6% of the sample. The meaning of the sample's treatment or condition label: preoperative locoregional IRX-2 cytokine immunotherapy. Sequencing was performed on tumor tissue, taken after IRX-2 immunotherapy. The receptor source for this set is a human donor with breast cancer.

The rearrangement links TRBV15 to TRBJ2-3; TRBD2 matches at 11 bases. With V trimmed by 1 base and J by 2 bases, 5 bases remained unmatched. CDR1 is LNHNV, CDR2 YYDKDF, per germline (reference sequence). The CDR3 is made up of 17 amino acids. This CDR3 is CATSRVGTSGITDTQYF. The DNA of the CDR3 is TGTGCCACCAGCAGAGTTGGGACTAGCGGTATCACAGATACGCAGTATTTT.

The genes are TRBV19 and TRBJ1-2; D is uncertain. In germline, CDR1 is LNHDA, CDR2 SQIVND (reference sequence). V was clipped by 7 bases and J by 3 bases, with 15 bases between them. This CDR3 contains 14 residues. The DNA for the CDR3 is TGTGCCAGTACCATTGACCCCGGATACTATGGCTACACCTTC. This encodes CASTIDPGYYGYTF.

The chain combines TRBV6-8 with TRBJ1-2, with TRBD1 as a possible D gene (5 bases). Germline assignment: CDR1 MNHGY and CDR2 SAAAGT. V was clipped by 6 bases and J by 4 bases, with 9 bases between them. This CDR3 spans 12 amino acids. CDR3 in amino acids: CASRTDSYGYTF. CDR3 DNA: TGTGCCAGCAGGACAGATAGCTATGGCTACACCTTC.

In DNA, the CDR3 is TGTGCCAGCAGCAACAGTGGGTATGGCTACACCTTC. Translation gives CASSNSGYGYTF. V and J are TRBV6-8 and TRBJ1-2, with unresolved D. There are 12 residues in the CDR3. With 6 bases removed from V and 5 bases from J, the gap between germline ends came to 10 bases. Germline-derived CDR1 and CDR2 are MNHGY and SAAAGT.

The V and J genes are TRBV30 and TRBJ2-3; 8 bases are a match to TRBD1. This CDR3 region has 13 residues. The germline gives CDR1 GTSNPN, CDR2 SVGIG (reference sequence). The CDR3 is CARGTGITDTQYF. In nucleotides, the CDR3 is TGTGCACGGGGGACAGGTATCACAGATACGCAGTATTTT.

The chain carries TRBV19 and TRBJ1-1; D unresolved. The CDR3 is made up of 15 amino acids. Germline values: CDR1 LNHDA, CDR2 SQIVND (reference sequence). Trimming took 7 bases from V and 1 from J, leaving 16 bases between them. CDR3 nucleotide sequence: TGTGCCAGTACCACGGTAGCGGCCAGGAACACTGAAGCTTTCTTT. As protein: CASTTVAARNTEAFF.

The chain combines TRBV6-8 with TRBJ2-7, with 7 nucleotides matching TRBD2. The J segment lost 2 bases and the V segment lost 5 bases, leaving 6 bases of the junction unmatched. Germline loops: CDR1 MNHGY, CDR2 SAAAGT. CDR3 length: 14 amino acids. Written as DNA, the CDR3 is TGTGCCAGCAGTCTCGGGGAGGGTGCCTACGAGCAGTACGTC. Protein sequence: CASSLGEGAYEQYV.

The rearrangement joins TRBV7-6 to TRBJ2-5, with 8 positions matching TRBD1. J gave up 5 bases and V 5 bases, and 7 bases lay outside the gene matches. The CDR3 is 14 residues long. CDR1 and CDR2 (germline): SGHVS, FNYEAQ. Here the CDR3 reads CASSVGQAGETQYF. The CDR3 DNA is TGTGCCAGCAGCGTGGGACAGGCGGGGGAGACCCAGTACTTC.

The chain couples TRBV5-1 to TRBJ1-1; TRBD1 might be the D (6 bases). Germline V gene lookup returns CDR1 SGHRS and CDR2 YFSETQ. V was trimmed by 2 bases and J by 4 bases, leaving 12 bases between them. CDR3 length equals 14 residues. The CDR3 DNA sequence: TGCGCCAGCAGCTTCTCGACAGGCGGCACTGAAGCTTTCTTT. The encoded protein is CASSFSTGGTEAFF.

The rearrangement links TRBV5-1 to TRBJ1-1; 7 nucleotides line up with TRBD1. Germline V gene sequence: CDR1 SGHRS, CDR2 YFSETQ. V was clipped by 3 bases and J by 1 base; unmatched bases: 3. This CDR3 comprises 14 residues. CDR3 sequence (DNA): TGCGCCAGCAGCTCCGGGACAGAGAACACTGAAGCTTTCTTT. It translates to CASSSGTENTEAFF.

The V call is TRBV19, the J call TRBJ2-6; 11 bases are a match to TRBD2. The junction had 7 bases not matched to a gene; V was cut back by 5 bases and J by 1 base. Germline V lookup: CDR1 LNHDA, CDR2 SQIVND (reference sequence). The CDR3 consists of 18 residues. The CDR3 loop reads CASSPGLAGLSGANVLTF. Here the CDR3 DNA reads TGTGCCAGTAGTCCCGGACTAGCGGGTCTTTCTGGGGCCAACGTCCTGACTTTC.

The chain joins TRBV6-8 to TRBJ2-7; the D is unclear. The CDR3 is made up of 14 amino acids. Germline CDR1 reads MNHGY; CDR2 reads SAAAGT. Trimming removed 5 bases from V and 2 bases from J, with 13 bases in between. This CDR3 is CASSEALATYEQYF. The CDR3 coding sequence is TGTGCCAGCAGTGAGGCTCTGGCAACCTACGAGCAGTACTTC.

This chain links TRBV15 with TRBJ2-5; TRBD2 agrees at 9 bases. The CDR3 is 16 amino acids. With 3 bases clipped from V and 5 bases from J, the junction kept 10 bases outside the gene matches. The germline CDR1 and CDR2 sequences are LNHNV and YYDKDF (reference sequence). The CDR3 nucleotides are TGTGCCACCAGCAGCGGGACTAGCAGAATGGTGGAGACCCAGTACTTC. Protein: CATSSGTSRMVETQYF.

The CDR3 bases are TGTGCCAGCAGCTCCGCGTCTCGGGACAGGCTCTATGGCTACACCTTC. Protein product: CASSSASRDRLYGYTF. V and J are TRBV11-3 and TRBJ1-2; TRBD1 aligns across 8 bases. The CDR3 is 16 amino acids. The V and J ends lost 4 bases and 4 bases, in that order; junction bases with no gene match: 11. The germline CDR1 and CDR2 sequences are SGHNT and YENEEA.

The rearrangement joins TRBV6-8 to TRBJ2-7, with D possibly TRBD2 on 6 matching bases. Germline V gene sequence: CDR1 MNHGY, CDR2 SAAAGT. Deletions cut 5 bases from V and 2 bases from J, with 16 bases between. The CDR3 loop spans 15 amino acids. In nucleotides, the CDR3 is TGTGCCAGCAGTCCCCCTCGGGGGAGAACCTACGAGCAGTACTTC. It codes for CASSPPRGRTYEQYF.

CDR3 amino acids: CASSFNLVAAQYF. The CDR3 DNA is TGTGCCAGCAGTTTCAACCTTGTAGCGGCCCAGTACTTC. The rearrangement joins TRBV27 to TRBJ2-5; D might be TRBD2 (6 bases). The CDR3 is 13 amino acids. Germline V CDR1 and CDR2: MNHEY, SMNVEV (reference sequence). V shed 3 bases and J shed 9 bases, with 14 bases lying between them.

V gene TRBV6-8 combines with J gene TRBJ1-2, with TRBD1 identical over 9 bases. Germline lookup yields CDR1 MNHGY and CDR2 SAAAGT. Trimming took 9 bases from V and 4 from J; bases not matched to a gene: 9. This CDR3 contains 14 residues. The CDR3 protein is CARWGTGTIYGYTF. The DNA of the CDR3 is TGTGCCAGATGGGGGACAGGGACGATCTATGGCTACACCTTC.

Judged by abundance, this clone is medium-sized (0.01 to 0.1%). V is TRBV6-8 and J is TRBJ2-3; 10 bases line up with TRBD2. Trimming at V came to 5 bases and at J to 4 bases, leaving 6 bases not matched to a gene. Germline loops: CDR1 MNHGY, CDR2 SAAAGT. The CDR3 covers 15 residues. The DNA of the CDR3 is TGTGCCAGCAGTGTAACTAGCGGGACCTCAGATACGCAGTATTTT. It is translated as CASSVTSGTSDTQYF.

A remark on this clone: Germline is not matched at one junction end, which may reflect a read error. V gene TRBV6-8 combines with J gene TRBJ1-2; D is possibly TRBD1 (6 bases). Germline-derived CDR1 and CDR2 are MNHGY and SAAAGT. This CDR3 has 14 residues. DNA of the CDR3: TGTGCCAGCAGGCCGGACAGTGGCCGCGGGGCCGTCGTCTTC. It codes for CASRPDSGRGAVVF.

The rearrangement joins TRBV18 to TRBJ1-3, with TRBD1 matching 9 bases. Germline assignment: CDR1 KGHSH and CDR2 LQKENI. CDR3 length: 14 amino acids. The V gene end was trimmed by 5 bases and the J gene end by 9 bases; junction bases not matched to a gene: 8. In DNA, the CDR3 is TGTGCCAGCTCAACGACAGGGGGATCCGTCACCATATATTTT. This encodes CASSTTGGSVTIYF.

This sequence joins TRBV12-5 and TRBJ2-1, with TRBD2 matching over 8 bases. Looked up from germline, CDR1 is LGHNT and CDR2 is FRNRAP. The CDR3 sequence is 14 residues long. The CDR3 sequence is CASTAQAGGSEQFF. In DNA form, the CDR3 reads TGTGCCAGCACCGCGCAGGCGGGAGGCAGTGAGCAGTTCTTC.

The CDR3 spells CASSLLHNEKLFF. DNA of the CDR3: TGTGCCAGCAGCTTACTACATAATGAAAAACTGTTTTTT. The gene calls are TRBV7-2 and TRBJ1-4; D ambiguous. The CDR3 is 13 amino acids. In germline, CDR1 is SGHTA, CDR2 FQGNSA. V lost 2 bases and J 4 bases, leaving 5 bases between the germline ends.

The chain has TRBV11-3 and TRBJ2-3; the match to TRBD2 covers 13 bases. Per germline, CDR1 SGHNT and CDR2 YENEEA. This CDR3 comprises 16 residues. V lost 4 bases, J lost 2 bases, and 3 bases stayed unmatched. The CDR3, as DNA: TGTGCCAGCAGCTCGGGACTAGCGGGGCTCACAGATACGCAGTATTTT. It encodes CASSSGLAGLTDTQYF.

CDR3 sequence reads: CASSPNAGGASVSTEAFF. The CDR3 DNA sequence: TGTGCCAGCAGCCCTAACGCCGGGGGCGCTTCGGTGAGCACTGAAGCTTTCTTT. V gene TRBV6-8 combines with J gene TRBJ1-1, with D perhaps TRBD1 (6 bases). The CDR3 runs to 18 residues. Deletions cut 6 bases from V and 4 bases from J, with 27 bases between. The germline V gene has CDR1 MNHGY and CDR2 SAAAGT.

This clone has only a few counts. The chain has TRBV11-3 and TRBJ1-5, with TRBD1 as a possible D gene (5 bases). CDR1 is SGHNT, CDR2 YENEEA, per germline. V lost 3 bases and J 2 bases, leaving 14 bases between the germline ends. This CDR3 is built from 16 residues. CDR3 sequence (DNA): TGTGCCAGCAGCTTCGGGGGGAGAGGCGGCAATCAGCCCCAGCATTTT. Its protein is CASSFGGRGGNQPQHF.

J is TRBJ2-3 and V is TRBV28; D not resolved. Deletions cut 3 bases from V and 8 bases from J, with 12 bases between. CDR1 MDHEN and CDR2 SYDVKM come from the germline V gene. The CDR3 sequence is 13 residues long. The CDR3 here is CASSFSGLATQYF. CDR3 sequence (DNA): TGTGCCAGCAGTTTCTCCGGCCTCGCTACGCAGTATTTT.

The gene calls are TRBV19 and TRBJ1-3; possibly TRBD1 for D (5 bases). CDR1 is LNHDA, CDR2 SQIVND, per germline (reference sequence). This CDR3 spans 14 amino acids. The germline V and J ends were trimmed by 7 bases and 4 bases, with 14 bases remaining between them. The CDR3 bases are TGTGCCAGTATGGCGGGGGTAGGGGGAAACACCATATATTTT. Its translation is CASMAGVGGNTIYF.